The 15 T cell receptor beta chains reported below all come from one sample, sequenced in a study of blood T cell repertoires in COVID-19. Assay: immunoSEQ multiplex PCR; the TCRdb copy retains only in-frame clones and omits some. The sample yields 150,000 to 200,000 clones, roughly four fifths seen once. Sequencing was carried out using peripheral blood. Every receptor here comes from a woman in her 30s with acute or convalescent COVID-19.

Here the CDR3 DNA reads TGTGCCAGCAGCCCGACGGGAGCCGGGGAGCTGTTTTTT. This sequence encodes CASSPTGAGELFF. The V and J genes are TRBV6-4 and TRBJ2-2, with D possibly TRBD2 on 6 matching bases. The V gene lost 6 bases and the J gene lost 6 bases, with 11 bases spanning the gap. Germline V lookup: CDR1 MRHNA, CDR2 SNTAGT. This CDR3 region has 13 residues.

The V gene is TRBV28, the J gene TRBJ2-7; weak D call: TRBD2 (5 bases). Deletions cut 10 bases from V and 5 bases from J, with 15 bases between. This CDR3 comprises 12 residues. Germline V lookup: CDR1 MDHEN, CDR2 SYDVKM. CDR3 sequence: CATSNSSHEQYF. CDR3 bases: TGTGCCACCTCAAACTCTAGCCACGAGCAGTACTTC.

The chain couples TRBV5-1 to TRBJ1-1; 8 nucleotides line up with TRBD1. The CDR3 has 15 amino acids. Germline CDR1 is SGHRS and CDR2 is YFSETQ. J lost 11 bases, V lost 7 bases, and 19 bases had no gene match. The CDR3 DNA follows: TGCGCCAGCCGATCAGGGGGACAGGTCGGGCTCCAGGCTTTCTTT. It encodes CASRSGGQVGLQAFF.

The chain couples TRBV6-4 to TRBJ2-1; TRBD1 matches at 9 bases. Germline V gene lookup returns CDR1 MRHNA and CDR2 SNTAGT. V lost 3 bases and J lost 9; bases outside the gene matches: 6. The CDR3 extends over 14 amino acids. CDR3 in amino acids: CASSDIQGAGEQFF. For the CDR3, the DNA is TGTGCCAGCAGTGATATACAGGGGGCAGGTGAGCAGTTCTTC.

This chain uses TRBV19 with TRBJ2-1; 8 nucleotides match TRBD2. The length of the CDR3 is 15 residues. Germline CDR1 is LNHDA and CDR2 is SQIVND (reference sequence). After removal of 3 bases from V and 5 bases from J, the junction contained 6 bases not matched to a gene. The CDR3 bases are TGTGCCAGTAGTATCGCGGCTAGCGGGCACAATGAGCAGTTCTTC. Translated, it gives CASSIAASGHNEQFF.

This clone was counted a few times. The J gene is TRBJ2-5, the V gene TRBV11-2; 7 nucleotides line up with TRBD1. Trimming cost V 3 bases and J 2 bases; bases outside gene matches: 6. The CDR3 runs 15 residues. CDR1 SGHAT and CDR2 FQNNGV come from the germline V gene. This CDR3 reads CASSLGGRGQETQYF. CDR3 coding DNA: TGTGCCAGCAGCTTGGGCGGCAGGGGGCAAGAGACCCAGTACTTC. The variable domain in full, with the rest retrieved from reference TRBV11-2 and TRBJ2-5, is EAGVAQSPRYKIIEKRQSVAFWCNPISGHATLYWYQQILGQGPKLLIQFQNNGVVDDSQLPKDRFSAERLKGVDSTLKIQPAKLEDSAVYLCASSLGGRGQETQYFGPGTRLLVL.

The gene calls are TRBV7-2 and TRBJ1-5; the D gene is possibly TRBD1 (5 bases). Trimming removed 3 bases at V and 0 bases at J, with 9 bases between. The germline V gene has CDR1 SGHTA and CDR2 FQGNSA. The CDR3 has 15 amino acids. CDR3 DNA: TGTGCCAGCAGCTTGGGGGGGTATAGCAATCAGCCCCAGCATTTT. Translating gives CASSLGGYSNQPQHF.

This chain links TRBV11-2 with TRBJ2-5; tentatively, D is TRBD2 (6 bases). Trimming took off 3 bases at V and 1 base at J, with 15 bases between the two ends. CDR3 size: 16 residues. Germline assignment: CDR1 SGHAT and CDR2 FQNNGV. CDR3 amino acids: CASSFGGVGGQETQYF. Here the CDR3 DNA reads TGTGCCAGCAGCTTTGGTGGCGTCGGGGGCCAAGAGACCCAGTACTTC.

The rearrangement links TRBV3-1 (or the pseudogene TRBV3-2) to TRBJ2-7, with D maybe TRBD2 (5 bases). The CDR3 has 11 amino acids. CDR1 is LGHDT and CDR2 is YNNKEL in the germline V gene (reference sequence). V dropped 4 bases and J dropped 5 bases, with 6 bases sitting between them. The CDR3 nucleotides are TGTGCCAGCAGCCGAGGGAACGAGCAGTACTTC. Residues: CASSRGNEQYF.

This sequence joins TRBV14 and TRBJ2-1, with a possible D match to TRBD1 (5 bases). The CDR3 contains 13 residues. V lost 0 bases to trimming and J lost 15 bases, with 15 bases between them. Germline V gene sequence: CDR1 SGHDN, CDR2 FVKESK. CDR3 sequence: CASSQDLQGVRFF. CDR3 nucleotides: TGTGCCAGCAGCCAAGATCTTCAAGGGGTTAGGTTCTTC.

The V gene is TRBV4-1, the J gene TRBJ1-5; D remains ambiguous. The CDR3 totals 14 residues. Trimming took off 0 bases at V and 3 bases at J, with 6 bases between the two ends. Germline CDR1 and CDR2: MGHRA and YSYEKL. The CDR3 spells CASSQDRFNQPQHF. The DNA of the CDR3 is TGCGCCAGCAGCCAAGATCGGTTCAATCAGCCCCAGCATTTT.

The CDR3 DNA reads as TGCGCCAGCCGCCCAACGGGGGGGGGCACAGATACGCAGTATTTT. It codes for CASRPTGGGTDTQYF. The chain recombines TRBV5-1 with TRBJ2-3; TRBD2 matches 8 bases. Germline V CDR1 and CDR2: SGHRS, YFSETQ. The J segment lost 1 base and the V segment lost 7 bases, leaving 8 bases of the junction unmatched. CDR3 size: 15 residues.

A word on this clone: One end of the junction is discordant with germline, which a read error may explain. The rearrangement joins TRBV7-7 to TRBJ2-2; D may be TRBD2 (6 bases). Per germline, CDR1 SSHAT and CDR2 FNYEAQ (reference sequence). The CDR3 has 17 amino acids. CDR3 amino acids: CASSLANFGGRNGELFF. For the CDR3, the DNA is TGTGCTAGCAGCTTAGCGAATTTCGGGGGACGCAACGGGGAGCTGTTTTTT. The whole variable domain, remainder taken from reference TRBV7-7 and TRBJ2-2, is GAGVSQSPRYKVTKRGQDVTLRCDPISSHATLYWYQQALGQGPEFLTYFNYEAQPDKSGLPSDRFSAERPEGSISTLTIQRTEQRDSAMYRCASSLANFGGRNGELFFGEGSRLTVL.

The chain has TRBV6-2 or TRBV6-3 and TRBJ1-2, with D possibly matching TRBD1 (5 bases). CDR1 is MNHEY and CDR2 is SVGEGT in the germline V gene. Trimming took 0 bases from V and 4 from J, leaving 15 bases between them. The CDR3 is 16 residues long. The CDR3 bases are TGTGCCAGCAGTTACTCGGGGCAGAGAAGGAGCTATGGCTACACCTTC. Its translation is CASSYSGQRRSYGYTF.

CDR3 nucleotides: TGTGCCAGCAGTGCTAACGGTGAGGGCCACAATGAGCAGTTCTTC. Translated, it gives CASSANGEGHNEQFF. The J gene is TRBJ2-1, the V gene TRBV6-4; D may be TRBD2 (5 bases). The length of the CDR3 is 15 residues. V lost 4 bases to trimming and J lost 5 bases, with 15 bases between them. Germline values: CDR1 MRHNA, CDR2 SNTAGT.